The 23 T cell receptor beta chains presented below share a single source sample, sequenced in a study of tumor-infiltrating lymphocytes in primary liver carcinoma. From roughly 500 ng total RNA, TCR beta cDNA was generated with a primer in the constant region. What produced the TCR beta libraries was three nested multiplex PCR rounds using slightly modified ARM-PCR. Use of TRBV1-TRBV30 forward primers with a C-beta reverse primer characterized the first two PCR rounds, which lasted roughly 11 cycles each. MiXCR was run by TCRdb on the multiplex PCR reads, yielding one entry per CDR3 protein. The profile shows more than 95,000 distinct CDR3 sequences, roughly three fifths of them singletons. Unsorted bulk tissue, about 19-30 mg of it, served as the source for co-extraction of RNA and DNA. Sequences were obtained from liver tumor tissue from sampling region 3. This sample's subset: tumor region T3, left-lateral pole. The receptor set was obtained from a woman in her fifties or sixties with primary liver carcinoma and hepatitis B virus infection.

There are a few counts of this clonotype. At one boundary the junction diverges from the germline segment, which might be a read error. The rearrangement joins TRBV6-5 to TRBJ2-6; D uncertain. This CDR3 has 15 residues. Germline CDR1 MNHEY, CDR2 SVGAGI. This CDR3 is CARSRQPSGANVLTF. The CDR3 region has the DNA TGTGCCCGCAGCCGACAACCCTCTGGGGCCAACGTCCTGACTTTC.

Regarding this clonotype: The junction and the germline gene differ at one end; a read error may be behind it. The rearrangement uses TRBV6-5 and TRBJ1-5; possible D gene TRBD1, 6 bases. This CDR3 region has 18 residues. Germline-derived CDR1 and CDR2 are MNHEY and SVGAGI. The chain's CDR3 is CVSSTNNGNRDSCQPQHF. CDR3 bases: TGTGTCAGCAGCACAAATAATGGTAACAGGGACTCATGTCAGCCCCAGCATTTT.

Of note for this clonotype: Given a much more abundant clone one base away, this may be a read error. The rearrangement links TRBV5-4 to TRBJ1-4; no reliable D call. The germline gives CDR1 SGHNT, CDR2 YYREEE (reference sequence). The CDR3 has 14 residues. The V gene lost 6 bases and the J gene lost 7 bases, with 16 bases spanning the gap. The CDR3 DNA reads as TGTGCCAGCATCACACGCGATGTATCTGAAAAACTGTTTTTT. Translation: CASITRDVSEKLFF.

This clonotype was counted between two and nine times. Possible read error: a much larger clone is one base away. The rearrangement links TRBV6-1 to TRBJ2-7, with TRBD2 matching over 10 bases. This CDR3 contains 15 residues. CDR1 MNHNS and CDR2 SASEGT come from the germline V gene. As DNA, the CDR3 is TGTGTCAGCAGTGCGGGACTAGCGAACTCCTACGAGCAGTACTTC. Translating it yields CVSSAGLANSYEQYF.

Concerning this clonotype itself: One end of the junction varies from germline; a read error may be responsible. The chain has TRBV11-3 and TRBJ1-4, with D possibly TRBD1 on 5 matching bases. This CDR3 spans 14 amino acids. In germline, CDR1 is SGHNT, CDR2 YENEEA. DNA of the CDR3: TGTGCCAGTAGCTTAGCAGGGTTAGGAGAAAGACTGTTTTTT. Its protein product is CASSLAGLGERLFF.

The chain employs TRBV7-9 and TRBJ1-5; D is unclear. The CDR3 spans 11 residues. V was pared by 4 bases and J by 12 bases, with 10 bases between. CDR1 and CDR2 (germline): SEHNR, FQNEAQ (reference sequence). The DNA of the CDR3 is TGTGCCAGCAGCTCGGGTCTGGTCCAGCATTTT. Translating it yields CASSSGLVQHF.

This chain uses TRBV29-1 with TRBJ2-3; the D gene is possibly TRBD2 (6 bases). Germline V gene sequence: CDR1 SQVTM, CDR2 ANQGSEA. CDR3 length: 12 residues. V was clipped by 6 bases and J by 4 bases, with 11 bases between them. The CDR3 region is CSVSPGADTQYF. DNA of the CDR3: TGCAGCGTCTCCCCGGGGGCAGATACGCAGTATTTT.

Turning to this clonotype: The junction departs from the called germline gene at one end, perhaps through a read error. This rearrangement joins TRBV11-1 to TRBJ2-2; a weak D match, TRBD2 (5 bases). CDR3 length: 14 residues. CDR1 and CDR2 (germline): SGHAT, FQDESV (reference sequence). Written as DNA, the CDR3 is TGTCCCAGCAGACCGAGCCTTGCCACCGGGGAGCTGTTATTT. Amino acid sequence: CPSRPSLATGELLF.

A word on this clonotype: The junction shows a germline mismatch at one end, possibly a read error. The chain employs TRBV11-2 and TRBJ2-2; 8 positions match TRBD2. The CDR3 sequence is 15 residues long. Germline-derived CDR1 and CDR2 are SGHAT and FQNNGV. In nucleotides, the CDR3 is TGTGCCAGCAGCTTCACTAGCGGTTACGCCGGGGAGCTATTTTTT. Translated: CASSFTSGYAGELFF.

On this clonotype: Relative to the germline gene, one junction end is altered; a read error may explain this. CDR3 region: CASSWGADFYYVQYF. For the CDR3, the DNA is TGTGCCAGCAGCTGGGGAGCGGACTTTTACTACGTGCAGTACTTC. V and J are TRBV11-2 and TRBJ2-7; tentative D call: TRBD2 (5 bases). This CDR3 has 15 amino acids. Germline lookup yields CDR1 SGHAT and CDR2 FQNNGV.

This clonotype came up many times. The chain couples TRBV6-2 or TRBV6-3 to TRBJ2-1; 12 bases match TRBD2. J lost 5 bases, V lost 4 bases, and 9 bases had no gene match. This CDR3 comprises 17 residues. Per germline, CDR1 MNHEY and CDR2 SVGEGT. The CDR3 region has the DNA TGTGCCAGCAGTTTGAGGCGGACTAGCGGGATCCACAATGAGCAGTTCTTC. Its protein is CASSLRRTSGIHNEQFF.

This clonotype was seen at least ten times. The chain couples TRBV5-4 to TRBJ2-1, with 7 bases lining up with TRBD2. CDR3 length equals 16 residues. Trimming at V came to 0 bases and at J to 3 bases, leaving 6 bases not matched to a gene. The V gene's germline CDR1 is SGHNT and CDR2 YYREEE (reference sequence). DNA of the CDR3: TGTGCCAGCAGCTTGGGGCTAGCGGACTACTACAATGAGCAGTTCTTC. Encoded protein: CASSLGLADYYNEQFF.

Worth noting for this clonotype: Because it lacks the conserved phenylalanine or tryptophan at the end, this CDR3 is likely a read error. The chain employs TRBV29-1 and TRBJ2-1; D gene uncertain. With 7 bases removed from V and 0 bases from J, the gap between germline ends came to 10 bases. The germline gives CDR1 SQVTM, CDR2 ANQGSEA. The CDR3 length is 13 residues. This CDR3 reads CSGGSDSYNEQFL. In DNA form, the CDR3 reads TGCAGCGGCGGCAGCGACTCCTACAATGAGCAGTTCTTA.

This clonotype is termed large. Since no conserved phenylalanine or tryptophan closes the CDR3, a read error is the likely cause. No DNA is shown, since the ends of the CDR3 on it are uncertain; the CDR3 is the one TCRdb lists. The V call is TRBV11-2, the J call TRBJ2-7; the table's D call TRBD2 went unverified against the DNA. Both ends counted, the CDR3 spans 11 residues. Germline-derived CDR1 and CDR2 are SGHAT and FQNNGV. This CDR3 is CASSSASSLEY.

The chain employs TRBV5-1 and TRBJ2-1, with TRBD2 matching 10 bases. This CDR3 is built from 15 residues. Germline V gene data show CDR1 as SGHRS and CDR2 as YFSETQ. V lost 0 bases, J lost 8 bases, and 5 bases stayed unmatched. The CDR3 sequence: CASSLVLAGAYEQFF. CDR3 sequence (DNA): TGCGCCAGCAGCTTGGTCCTAGCGGGAGCCTATGAGCAGTTCTTC.

As for this clonotype: With a much larger clone just one base away, this may be a read error. The CDR3, as DNA: TGCGCCAGCAGCTTGCTTCTCGGGGGTGGGGCCAACGTCCTGACTTTC. Translated: CASSLLLGGGANVLTF. This sequence joins TRBV5-1 and TRBJ2-6, with D tentatively TRBD2 (6 bases). The V end was cut by 1 base, the J end by 3 bases, with 11 bases between. The CDR3 is 16 residues long. Looked up from germline, CDR1 is SGHRS and CDR2 is YFSETQ.

A single count supports this clonotype. The chain employs TRBV6-6 and TRBJ1-4; possible D gene TRBD1, 6 bases. Between the trimmed V and J ends, which lost 5 bases and 12 bases, there was a span of 10 bases. CDR3 size: 11 residues. From germline, CDR1 is MNHNY and CDR2 SVGAGI (reference sequence). The CDR3 DNA sequence: TGTGCCAGCAGTCAAGGGGGTGAACTGTTTTTT. As protein: CASSQGGELFF.

The genes are TRBV11-2 and TRBJ2-2, with D tentatively TRBD2 (5 bases). Germline CDR1 and CDR2: SGHAT and FQNNGV. This CDR3 is 15 amino acids long. Trimming cost V 5 bases and J 14 bases, with 24 bases left between them. The CDR3 spells CASSPPQGPTGKLFF. CDR3 coding DNA: TGTGCCAGCAGCCCTCCGCAAGGACCGACGGGGAAACTGTTTTTT.

To note about this clonotype: A much larger clone differs by one base, so this may be a read error. This chain links TRBV28 with TRBJ2-7; TRBD2 matches at 11 bases. This CDR3 has 17 amino acids. In germline, CDR1 is MDHEN, CDR2 SYDVKM. CDR3: CAGSLYSGLADTYEQYF. The CDR3, as DNA: TGTGCCGGCAGTTTATACTCGGGACTAGCGGATACCTACGAGCAGTACTTC.

The chain carries TRBV5-1 and TRBJ2-5, with 10 bases fitting TRBD2. Germline V gene sequence: CDR1 SGHRS, CDR2 YFSETQ. The ends lost 7 bases at V and 5 bases at J; junction bases unmatched: 17. This CDR3 contains 17 residues. CDR3 sequence: CASCSRGSGRKWETQYF. The CDR3 nucleotides read TGCGCCAGCTGCTCCCGGGGTAGCGGGAGGAAATGGGAGACCCAGTACTTC.

Concerning this clonotype: The junction and the germline gene differ at one end; a read error may be behind it. The chain couples TRBV11-2 to TRBJ2-7, with a weak D call TRBD1 (6 bases). The CDR3 has 14 amino acids. Germline CDR1 reads SGHAT; CDR2 reads FQNNGV. The CDR3 reads CASCLTGQFNEQYF. In nucleotides, the CDR3 is TGTGCCAGCTGCTTGACAGGTCAGTTCAACGAGCAGTACTTC.

Regarding this clonotype: At one of its ends the junction is not consistent with the germline gene, which may arise from a read error. The rearrangement uses TRBV11-2 and TRBJ2-1, with D possibly being TRBD1 (5 bases). The CDR3 contains 17 residues. From germline, CDR1 is SGHAT and CDR2 FQNNGV. The CDR3 DNA follows: TGTGCAAGCAGCTTACTGGGCGGCCCAGGGATCAACAATGAGCAGTTCTTC. It codes for CASSLLGGPGINNEQFF. Complete variable domain (other parts from reference TRBV11-2 and TRBJ2-1): EAGVAQSPRYKIIEKRQSVAFWCNPISGHATLYWYQQILGQGPKLLIQFQNNGVVDDSQLPKDRFSAERLKGVDSTLKIQPAKLEDSAVYLCASSLLGGPGINNEQFFGPGTRLTVL.

This chain connects TRBV11-2 to TRBJ2-3; no reliable D call. CDR3 length: 13 residues. Germline lookup yields CDR1 SGHAT and CDR2 FQNNGV. In nucleotides, the CDR3 is TGTGTCAGTAGCTTAGGCATCACAGATACGCAGTATTTT. Its translation: CVSSLGITDTQYF.